This TCR beta chain was found in a study of T cells in Graves' hyperthyroidism and ophthalmopathy. The V segment lost 4 bases and the J segment 6 bases; nucleotides outside the gene matches: 5. The CDR3 runs to 14 residues. Germline V lookup: CDR1 SNHLY, CDR2 FYNNEI. Amplification yielded TCR beta CDR3 regions, with RNA transcripts as the source. First-round RT-PCR targeting the TCR CDR3 was performed with the HTBI primer set. TCRdb re-derived calls from the multiplex PCR reads in MiXCR, one entry per CDR3 protein. The sample comprises around 600,000 distinct CDR3 sequences, less than 45% of which are singletons, and under 8% rests with the top ten. Overall study results and limits: Ophthalmopathy stood apart from stable hyperthyroidism in a 13 V-J model. Clonotypes that were expanded in thyroid above 0.001 mostly appeared in blood too. With a median lead of approximately 6 months before onset, the model predicted ophthalmopathy.

As concerns this clonotype: Its antigen is undetermined.

Uncontrolled infections, other autoimmune diseases, pregnancy or lactation led to exclusion of patients. This TCR was sampled from an adult man with Graves' disease, either hyperthyroidism or ophthalmopathy (not recorded which). J is TRBJ1-2 and V is TRBV2, with 10 bases that match TRBD1. The sequenced sample was peripheral blood or thyroid tissue (not recorded which). The CDR3, as DNA: TGTGCCAGCAGTGTGACAGGGGGCGTTGATGGCTACACCTTC. Its protein product is CASSVTGGVDGYTF. The full variable domain, its missing parts supplied by reference TRBV2 and TRBJ1-2, is EPEVTQTPSHQVTQMGQEVILRCVPISNHLYFYWYRQILGQKVEFLVSFYNNEISEKSEIFDDQFSVERPDGSNFTLKIRSTKLEDSAMYFCASSVTGGVDGYTFGSGTRLTVV.